This paragraph covers one T cell receptor beta chain sequence. Its antigen is still unknown. In the PCR, 60 Vbeta and 13 Jbeta primers were used. As processed by the authors: In a later analysis, around 10 million of approximately 86 million unique beta chains occurred in at least two donors. Clones were sequenced by immunoSEQ multiplex PCR, and TCRdb holds only the in-frame ones, with some missing. The V and J calls and clone size were taken over from that table, and D and trimming were inferred from the DNA. The sample lists under 200,000 clones; about 75% were seen once. This CDR3 contains 15 residues. V was trimmed by 5 bases and J by 0 bases, leaving 14 bases between them. Germline V lookup: CDR1 SEHNR, CDR2 FQNEAQ (reference sequence). This sample stems from a study of cytomegalovirus exposure and HLA in healthy donors. Study-wide results and limits: Reportedly, TCR beta sequences accurately predicted HLA-A and HLA-B alleles in most subjects. Sequencing likely produced, as an artifact, a cluster of highly shared sequence variants.

Donors likely had unrecorded immune exposures despite being nominally healthy when sampled. This receptor was identified in a woman between 40 and 55 years old in good health and CMV-seropositive. V and J are TRBV7-9 and TRBJ2-7; D possibly corresponds to TRBD2 (5 bases). The sample consisted of PBMCs. The CDR3 spells CASSLSGGSSYEQYF. CDR3 in DNA: TGTGCCAGCAGCCTTTCCGGAGGAAGCTCCTACGAGCAGTACTTC.